These 21 T cell receptor beta chains originate from one sample sequenced in a study of CD8+ T cells in alopecia areata. Treatment here: oral pan-JAK inhibitor, 5-10 mg twice daily. RNA, once extracted, was reverse transcribed into cDNA for use as the sequencing template. Produced via immunoSEQ multiplex PCR; TCRdb's table is partial and in-frame only. Here the sample spans about 140,000 clones, about 56% being singletons. Source: CD8+ T cells sorted from blood, taken at week 4, from a patient treated with tofacitinib. Receptors were obtained from a human donor with alopecia areata.

The CDR3 protein is CASSPYRNQPQHF. The CDR3 DNA reads as TGTGCCAGCAGCCCCTACCGCAATCAGCCCCAGCATTTT. V and J are TRBV11-2 and TRBJ1-5; D not resolved. V lost 5 bases to trimming and J lost 2 bases, with 7 bases between them. The germline V gene has CDR1 SGHAT and CDR2 FQNNGV. CDR3 length: 13 amino acids. Full variable domain (outside the CDR3, taken from reference TRBV11-2 and TRBJ1-5): EAGVAQSPRYKIIEKRQSVAFWCNPISGHATLYWYQQILGQGPKLLIQFQNNGVVDDSQLPKDRFSAERLKGVDSTLKIQPAKLEDSAVYLCASSPYRNQPQHFGDGTRLSIL.

This chain connects TRBV2 to TRBJ1-1; D gene uncertain. The germline V and J ends were trimmed by 6 bases and 1 base, with 9 bases remaining between them. The CDR3 totals 13 residues. Germline lookup yields CDR1 SNHLY and CDR2 FYNNEI. The CDR3 reads CASRNPPNTEAFF. CDR3 nucleotides: TGTGCCAGCAGGAACCCTCCGAACACTGAAGCTTTCTTT.

V usage is TRBV4-3 and J usage is TRBJ2-4, with 8 bases fitting TRBD1. There are 18 residues in the CDR3. Germline CDR1 LGHNA, CDR2 YSLEER. Unmatched junction bases numbered 10, after V lost 3 bases and J lost 0 bases. CDR3: CASSQGLQGGLAKNIQYF. The CDR3 DNA sequence: TGCGCCAGCAGCCAGGGTTTACAGGGGGGCCTAGCCAAAAACATTCAGTACTTC.

The V and J genes are TRBV30 and TRBJ2-6, with D unclear. Between the trimmed V and J ends, which lost 0 bases and 0 bases, there was a span of 6 bases. There are 15 residues in the CDR3. Germline values: CDR1 GTSNPN, CDR2 SVGIG (reference sequence). CDR3 region: CAWSVLLSGANVLTF. Here the CDR3 DNA reads TGTGCCTGGAGTGTACTTCTCTCTGGGGCCAACGTCCTGACTTTC.

With respect to this clone: The likely explanation is a read error, given a far larger clone one base away. Other nucleotide sequences from this sample produce the same CDR3. The chain employs TRBV13 and TRBJ2-7; D is unresolved. The CDR3 totals 12 residues. Germline CDR1 reads PRHDT; CDR2 reads FYEKMQ (reference sequence). Between the trimmed V and J ends, which lost 0 bases and 2 bases, there was a span of 2 bases. DNA of the CDR3: TGTGCCAGCAGCTTAGGGGCCTACGAGCAGTACTTC. This gives the protein CASSLGAYEQYF.

The CDR3 region is CASSQDPQPNTEAFF. In DNA form, the CDR3 reads TGCGCCAGCAGCCAAGATCCACAGCCGAACACTGAAGCTTTCTTT. This chain connects TRBV4-3 to TRBJ1-1; D not certain. Germline assignment: CDR1 LGHNA and CDR2 YSLEER. With 0 bases removed from V and 1 base from J, the gap between germline ends came to 9 bases. This CDR3 contains 15 residues.

The gene calls are TRBV27 and TRBJ1-2; D is ambiguous. With 0 bases removed from V and 4 bases from J, the gap between germline ends came to 21 bases. In germline, CDR1 is MNHEY, CDR2 SMNVEV (reference sequence). The CDR3 has 18 residues. The CDR3 is CASSLSSGSGLWAYGYTF. Here the CDR3 DNA reads TGTGCCAGCAGTTTATCGTCCGGGTCGGGCCTCTGGGCCTATGGCTACACCTTC.

The chain employs TRBV29-1 and TRBJ2-1; D gene uncertain. This CDR3 has 12 residues. Per the germline V gene, CDR1 is SQVTM and CDR2 is ANQGSEA. With 4 bases removed from V and 9 bases from J, the gap between germline ends came to 13 bases. CDR3 nucleotide sequence: TGCAGCGTTGTGGCGGCCTCGGGTGAGCAGTTCTTC. Translating it yields CSVVAASGEQFF.

This clone was counted only a few times. The chain uses TRBV7-3 and TRBJ2-1, with 14 bases identical to TRBD2. J lost 4 bases, V lost 5 bases, and 4 bases had no gene match. This CDR3 region has 16 residues. Germline CDR1 and CDR2: SGHTA and FQGTGA. CDR3 in amino acids: CASSPGLAGDYNEQFF. In nucleotides, the CDR3 is TGTGCCAGCAGCCCGGGACTAGCGGGGGATTACAATGAGCAGTTCTTC.

The chain couples TRBV11-3 to TRBJ2-1, with D possibly being TRBD1 or TRBD2 (5 bases each). V was trimmed by 4 bases and J by 6 bases, leaving 13 bases between them. The length of the CDR3 is 14 residues. Per the germline V gene, CDR1 is SGHNT and CDR2 is YENEEA. The CDR3 region is CASSSPGDPNEQFF. For the CDR3, the DNA is TGTGCCAGCAGCTCCCCCGGGGACCCCAATGAGCAGTTCTTC.

This clone has a count of ten or more. This chain connects TRBV4-2 to TRBJ2-1; 11 nucleotides agree with TRBD2. The CDR3 consists of 16 residues. Germline lookup yields CDR1 LGHNA and CDR2 YNFKEQ. V shed 0 bases and J 5 bases; nucleotides not matched to a gene: 3. DNA of the CDR3: TGTGCCAGCAGCCAAGATAGCGGGGGGGCACACAATGAGCAGTTCTTC. Its protein is CASSQDSGGAHNEQFF.

With respect to this clone: Other DNA sequences in this specimen translate into the identical CDR3. V is TRBV5-1 and J is TRBJ2-1, with TRBD1 matching over 8 bases. The germline V gene encodes CDR1 SGHRS and CDR2 YFSETQ. V lost 2 bases and J lost 3; bases outside the gene matches: 4. This CDR3 spans 15 amino acids. CDR3 nucleotides: TGCGCCAGCAGCTTAGGACAGGGAATCTACAATGAGCAGTTCTTC. As protein: CASSLGQGIYNEQFF.

This chain uses TRBV5-4 with TRBJ1-2, with D perhaps TRBD1 (6 bases). The CDR3 consists of 14 residues. The germline V gene has CDR1 SGHNT and CDR2 YYREEE (reference sequence). V was shortened by 0 bases and J by 4 bases, with 10 bases between the two germline ends. The CDR3 loop is CASSLGDTLYGYTF. CDR3 DNA sequence: TGTGCCAGCAGCTTGGGGGACACCCTCTATGGCTACACCTTC.

The rearrangement links TRBV6-1 to TRBJ1-1, with D tentatively TRBD1 (6 bases). The V end was cut by 4 bases, the J end by 6 bases, with 9 bases between. This CDR3 spans 12 amino acids. Germline CDR1 reads MNHNS; CDR2 reads SASEGT. CDR3 nucleotides: TGTGCCAGCAGTGCAGGGGTGGCTGAAGCTTTCTTT. Amino acids: CASSAGVAEAFF.

The chain uses TRBV7-6 and TRBJ1-6, with D tentatively TRBD1 (6 bases). The V end lost 1 base, the J end lost 7 bases, and 11 bases lay between the germline ends. The CDR3 is 15 residues long. CDR1 is SGHVS, CDR2 FNYEAQ, per germline. In nucleotides, the CDR3 is TGTGCCAGCAGCTTAGAGCTCAGGGGAAATTCACCCCTCCACTTT. Residues: CASSLELRGNSPLHF.

The rearrangement links TRBV29-1 to TRBJ1-1; perhaps TRBD1 as D (5 bases). The ends were cut back, 0 bases at V and 7 bases at J, with 18 bases in the middle. The germline gives CDR1 SQVTM, CDR2 ANQGSEA. The CDR3 totals 15 residues. The CDR3 nucleotides are TGCAGCGTTGAAGATCAAGGCAGGGTTAACCTTGAAGCTTTCTTT. Amino acid sequence: CSVEDQGRVNLEAFF.

The V and J genes are TRBV11-2 and TRBJ1-2, with 7 bases fitting TRBD1. From germline, CDR1 is SGHAT and CDR2 FQNNGV. V shed 1 base, J shed 6 bases, and the junction held 2 bases outside the gene matches. The CDR3 sequence is 13 residues long. The CDR3 reads CASSLVTGNGYTF. The CDR3 bases are TGTGCCAGCAGCTTAGTGACAGGGAATGGCTACACCTTC.

Only a few counts were recorded for this clone. The gene calls are TRBV5-6 and TRBJ2-7, with 11 bases that match TRBD1. CDR3 length equals 14 residues. Unmatched junction bases numbered 2, after V lost 3 bases and J lost 3 bases. Per germline, CDR1 SGHDT and CDR2 YYEEEE. CDR3 sequence: CASSWGQGVYEQYF. CDR3 nucleotides: TGTGCCAGCAGCTGGGGACAGGGGGTCTACGAGCAGTACTTC.

The chain employs TRBV10-3 and TRBJ2-7; 8 bases are shared with TRBD1. CDR3 length equals 14 residues. Germline-derived CDR1 and CDR2 are ENHRY and SYGVKD. V shed 5 bases, J shed 3 bases, and the junction held 6 bases outside the gene matches. CDR3 DNA: TGTGCCATCAGTCCGGACAGGGCATACTACGAGCAGTACTTC. This gives the protein CAISPDRAYYEQYF.

The rearrangement uses TRBV9 and TRBJ2-7; no definite D call. This CDR3 is built from 15 residues. From germline, CDR1 is SGDLS and CDR2 YYNGEE. Trimming left V 0 bases short and J 0 bases short, with 10 bases between. CDR3 sequence (DNA): TGTGCCAGCAGCGTAGCTACGGCTAGCTCCTACGAGCAGTACTTC. Encoded protein: CASSVATASSYEQYF.

The chain uses TRBV30 and TRBJ1-3; a weak D match, TRBD1 (5 bases). Looked up from germline, CDR1 is GTSNPN and CDR2 is SVGIG (reference sequence). The CDR3 sequence is 16 residues long. V lost 0 bases to trimming and J lost 5 bases, with 17 bases between them. Written as DNA, the CDR3 is TGTGCCTGGAGTGTACTACGGAGGGGCCAGCGAAACACCATATATTTT. Its protein product is CAWSVLRRGQRNTIYF.